Shown below are 29 T cell receptor beta chains from a single sample sequenced in a study of T-cell memory formation after mild COVID-19. TCRdb re-called the 5' RACE reads with MiXCR, one entry per CDR3 protein. Of approximately 270,000 distinct CDR3 sequences listed, under 20% are singletons. Sequenced input: PBMCs or a T cell subset sorted from them (not recorded which). The receptors shown here come from a young man who had mild COVID-19 (a few samples of this study predate the infection). Cell type and time point are not known.

The J gene is TRBJ1-4, the V gene TRBV5-5; D unclear. CDR1 and CDR2 from the germline V gene are SGHKS and YYEKEE (reference sequence). The CDR3 length is 14 residues. V gave up 3 bases and J gave up 8 bases, with 14 bases separating them. The CDR3 reads CASSSFTGPEKLFF. Written as DNA, the CDR3 is TGTGCCAGCAGCTCCTTCACCGGGCCCGAAAAACTGTTTTTT.

This clonotype was detected only a few times. This chain connects TRBV11-1 to TRBJ2-2; D may be TRBD1 (6 bases). The CDR3 contains 15 residues. Trimming took off 6 bases at V and 1 base at J, with 12 bases between the two ends. In germline, CDR1 is SGHAT, CDR2 FQDESV (reference sequence). CDR3 amino acids: CASSSETGNTGELFF. CDR3 DNA sequence: TGTGCCAGCAGTTCCGAGACAGGGAACACCGGGGAGCTGTTTTTT. Looking up the rest from reference TRBV11-1 and TRBJ2-2 gives the full variable domain: EAEVAQSPRYKITEKSQAVAFWCDPISGHATLYWYRQILGQGPELLVQFQDESVVDDSQLPKDRFSAERLKGVDSTLKIQPAELGDSAMYLCASSSETGNTGELFFGEGSRLTVL.

The J gene is TRBJ2-1, the V gene TRBV11-2, with D possibly called TRBD1 or TRBD2 (5 bases each). Germline V CDR1 and CDR2: SGHAT, FQNNGV. The V and J ends lost 5 bases and 14 bases respectively, with 16 bases between them. The CDR3 loop spans 12 amino acids. CDR3 bases: TGTGCCAGCAGCACTTCTCCGGGACGGGAGTTCTTC. As protein: CASSTSPGREFF.

A few counts support this clonotype. This chain joins TRBV6-2 or TRBV6-3 and TRBJ1-5, with TRBD1 as a possible D gene (5 bases). From germline, CDR1 is MNHEY and CDR2 SVGEGT. The germline V and J ends were trimmed by 5 bases and 0 bases, with 8 bases remaining between them. This CDR3 spans 14 amino acids. The CDR3 coding sequence is TGTGCCAGCAGTGACAGACCTAGCAATCAGCCCCAGCATTTT. Residues: CASSDRPSNQPQHF.

V usage is TRBV4-3 and J usage is TRBJ2-3; 13 nucleotides agree with TRBD2. CDR1 and CDR2 (germline): LGHNA, YSLEER. The CDR3 loop spans 18 amino acids. V lost 0 bases to trimming and J lost 2 bases; unmatched junction nucleotides: 5. CDR3 region: CASSQDKLAGGVTDTQYF. In DNA form, the CDR3 reads TGCGCCAGCAGCCAAGATAAACTAGCGGGGGGGGTCACAGATACGCAGTATTTT.

The gene calls are TRBV6-6 and TRBJ2-7; TRBD1 matches 9 bases. Trimming removed 6 bases from V and 1 base from J; junction bases left unmatched: 7. The CDR3 length is 15 residues. CDR1 and CDR2 (germline): MNHNY, SVGAGI (reference sequence). CDR3 sequence (DNA): TGTGCCAGCAGACGGGACAGGGACTTGTCCTACGAGCAGTACTTC. It translates to CASRRDRDLSYEQYF.

Only a few counts were recorded for this clonotype. V usage is TRBV7-6 and J usage is TRBJ1-5; D remains ambiguous. The ends were cut back, 1 base at V and 5 bases at J, with 6 bases in the middle. The germline V gene encodes CDR1 SGHVS and CDR2 FNYEAQ. This CDR3 region has 13 residues. The DNA for the CDR3 is TGTGCCAGCAGCTTAGAATTCTATCAGCCCCAGCATTTT. This codes for CASSLEFYQPQHF. The full variable domain, rest sourced from reference TRBV7-6 and TRBJ1-5, is GAGVSQSPRYKVTKRGQDVALRCDPISGHVSLYWYRQALGQGPEFLTYFNYEAQQDKSGLPNDRFSAERPEGSISTLTIQRTEQRDSAMYRCASSLEFYQPQHFGDGTRLSIL.

The J gene is TRBJ2-5, the V gene TRBV12-3 or TRBV12-4; 7 nucleotides line up with TRBD2. The V segment lost 3 bases and the J segment 5 bases; nucleotides outside the gene matches: 6. The CDR3 is made up of 14 amino acids. CDR3 protein: CASSLGGMGETQYF. The CDR3 DNA follows: TGTGCCAGCAGTTTGGGGGGGATGGGCGAGACCCAGTACTTC.

A few counts support this clonotype. The rearrangement links TRBV5-1 to TRBJ1-3, with D unresolved. Germline-derived CDR1 and CDR2 are SGHRS and YFSETQ. Trimming took 0 bases from V and 0 from J, leaving 7 bases between them. This CDR3 region has 15 residues. CDR3 sequence: CASSLGRFSGNTIYF. DNA for the CDR3: TGCGCCAGCAGCTTGGGACGCTTCTCTGGAAACACCATATATTTT.

In this sample, this clonotype turned up a few times. The V call is TRBV12-3 or TRBV12-4, the J call TRBJ2-3; TRBD1 might be the D (6 bases). The V and J ends lost 0 bases and 7 bases respectively, with 11 bases between them. CDR3 length equals 14 residues. For the CDR3, the DNA is TGTGCCAGCAGTTTAGCGGGGGCAACACATACGCAGTATTTT. Translated, it gives CASSLAGATHTQYF.

The chain recombines TRBV25-1 with TRBJ1-2; tentative D call: TRBD1 (6 bases). V dropped 1 base and J dropped 8 bases, with 17 bases sitting between them. The V gene's germline CDR1 is MGHDK and CDR2 SYGVNS. This CDR3 spans 15 amino acids. CDR3 DNA sequence: TGTGCCAGCAGTGAATGGGCCAGGGGTTCTGGGGGCTACACCTTC. This sequence encodes CASSEWARGSGGYTF.

This clonotype was detected only a few times. The rearrangement joins TRBV4-3 to TRBJ2-7; D may be TRBD1 (6 bases). Germline CDR1 and CDR2: LGHNA and YSLEER. This CDR3 contains 12 residues. This chain's CDR3 is CASSQDRTGFNV. For the CDR3, the DNA is TGCGCCAGCAGCCAAGACCGAACAGGGTTCAACGTC.

This clonotype was picked up a small number of times. The chain joins TRBV19 to TRBJ1-2; no clear D. The CDR3 is 12 residues long. Trimming pared 2 bases from V and 5 bases from J, leaving 6 bases between. Germline lookup yields CDR1 LNHDA and CDR2 SQIVND (reference sequence). The CDR3 DNA sequence: TGTGCCAGTAGTATAAGTGGGTATGGCTACACCTTC. Encoded protein: CASSISGYGYTF.

This clonotype was detected a few times. This sequence joins TRBV5-1 and TRBJ2-4; D remains ambiguous. V lost 3 bases and J lost 2, with 9 bases in between. From germline, CDR1 is SGHRS and CDR2 YFSETQ. This CDR3 is built from 14 residues. CDR3 region: CASSSEISKNIQYF. The CDR3 coding sequence is TGCGCCAGCAGCTCGGAAATATCCAAAAACATTCAGTACTTC.

This clonotype has only a few counts. The chain is built from TRBV14 and TRBJ2-7, with D uncertain. The germline V gene has CDR1 SGHDN and CDR2 FVKESK. The length of the CDR3 is 12 residues. V was clipped by 5 bases and J by 3 bases, with 8 bases between them. The DNA for the CDR3 is TGTGCCAGCAGCGCACACTACTACGAGCAGTACGTC. Protein product: CASSAHYYEQYV.

In this sample, this clonotype turned up a few times. This chain links TRBV12-3 or TRBV12-4 with TRBJ2-3; weak D call: TRBD2 (6 bases). This CDR3 is built from 15 residues. V gave up 7 bases and J gave up 0 bases, with 14 bases separating them. CDR3 protein: CASTPRGASTDTQYF. CDR3 coding DNA: TGTGCCAGCACTCCGCGGGGAGCTAGCACAGATACGCAGTATTTT.

This clonotype showed up many times. The rearrangement links TRBV7-2 to TRBJ2-5; possibly TRBD1 or TRBD2 for D (5 bases each). Trimming removed 3 bases at V and 5 bases at J, with 13 bases between. The CDR3 loop spans 14 amino acids. Germline-derived CDR1 and CDR2 are SGHTA and FQGNSA. CDR3 in DNA: TGTGCCAGCAGCTTGGGGGACCCCCGGGAGACCCAGTACTTC. Amino acid sequence: CASSLGDPRETQYF.

This clonotype was found a few times. This sequence joins TRBV6-2 or TRBV6-3 and TRBJ1-6; unclear D gene. V was clipped by 6 bases and J by 10 bases, with 13 bases between them. The germline gives CDR1 MNHEY, CDR2 SVGEGT. The CDR3 covers 13 residues. DNA for the CDR3: TGTGCCAGCAGCGATGACCGCGACTCACCCCTCCACTTT. Translation gives CASSDDRDSPLHF.

J is TRBJ2-7 and V is TRBV20-1; D tentatively fits TRBD1 or TRBD2 (6 bases each). This CDR3 has 16 residues. The germline CDR1 and CDR2 sequences are DFQATT and SNEGSKA (reference sequence). The V end lost 1 base, the J end lost 0 bases, and 16 bases lay between the germline ends. Here the CDR3 reads CSARGGHGGVSYEQYF. The DNA for the CDR3 is TGCAGTGCTAGAGGGGGGCACGGCGGGGTCTCCTACGAGCAGTACTTC.

CDR3 loop: CASSFGAAMNTEAFF. In nucleotides, the CDR3 is TGTGCCAGCAGCTTCGGGGCAGCGATGAACACTGAAGCTTTCTTT. This chain uses TRBV7-2 with TRBJ1-1, with a tentative D call TRBD1 (5 bases). Germline V gives CDR1 SGHTA, CDR2 FQGNSA. V lost 3 bases and J 0 bases, leaving 11 bases between the germline ends. CDR3 length: 15 residues.

CDR3: CASSVGTSGGSTDTQYF. CDR3 bases: TGTGCCAGCAGCGTAGGGACTAGCGGGGGGAGCACAGATACGCAGTATTTT. The chain has TRBV9 and TRBJ2-3; TRBD2 matches 14 bases. J was trimmed by 0 bases and V by 0 bases; bases with no gene match: 0. The CDR3 spans 17 residues. Germline-derived CDR1 and CDR2 are SGDLS and YYNGEE.

A few counts support this clonotype. The chain has TRBV11-2 and TRBJ2-1; D is undetermined. The CDR3 sequence is 13 residues long. V gave up 10 bases and J gave up 5 bases, with 15 bases separating them. The germline V gene has CDR1 SGHAT and CDR2 FQNNGV. The CDR3 region is CATSRSLHNEQFF. As DNA, the CDR3 is TGTGCCACATCCCGGTCCCTGCACAATGAGCAGTTCTTC.

As DNA, the CDR3 is TGTGCCAGCGGGGTTTTTGATACGCAGTATTTT. Its translation is CASGVFDTQYF. The chain couples TRBV9 to TRBJ2-3; no clear D gene. The CDR3 is 11 residues long. The V gene's germline CDR1 is SGDLS and CDR2 YYNGEE. V lost 7 bases, J lost 6 bases, and 9 bases lay in between.

This clonotype occurred a few times. The J gene is TRBJ2-1, the V gene TRBV5-1; a weak D match, TRBD1 (5 bases). In germline, CDR1 is SGHRS, CDR2 YFSETQ. V was pared by 0 bases and J by 6 bases, with 13 bases between. This CDR3 region has 15 residues. This CDR3 reads CASSLASGSVNEQFF. The CDR3 coding sequence is TGCGCCAGCAGCTTGGCGTCAGGGTCCGTCAATGAGCAGTTCTTC. The full variable domain, in which reference TRBV5-1 and TRBJ2-1 provide the parts outside the CDR3, is KAGVTQTPRYLIKTRGQQVTLSCSPISGHRSVSWYQQTPGQGLQFLFEYFSETQRNKGNFPGRFSGRQFSNSRSEMNVSTLELGDSALYLCASSLASGSVNEQFFGPGTRLTVL.

This rearrangement joins TRBV10-3 to TRBJ2-7; no firm D call. The germline CDR1 and CDR2 sequences are ENHRY and SYGVKD. V shed 0 bases and J shed 0 bases, with 6 bases lying between them. The CDR3 length is 14 residues. The CDR3 DNA is TGTGCCATCAGTGAGTCGAACCCCTCCTACGAGCAGTACTTC. Its translation is CAISESNPSYEQYF.

This clonotype was seen a few times. The genes are TRBV6-2 or TRBV6-3 and TRBJ2-5; D gene uncertain. This CDR3 comprises 15 residues. Germline CDR1 reads MNHEY; CDR2 reads SVGEGT. V was trimmed by 0 bases and J by 2 bases, leaving 10 bases between them. Written as DNA, the CDR3 is TGTGCCAGCAGTTACTCGATGTGGAATCAAGAGACCCAGTACTTC. Protein: CASSYSMWNQETQYF.

The chain couples TRBV19 to TRBJ1-5; 7 bases are a match to TRBD1. CDR1 is LNHDA, CDR2 SQIVND, per germline (reference sequence). The CDR3 consists of 16 residues. With V trimmed by 0 bases and J by 7 bases, 9 bases remained unmatched. In nucleotides, the CDR3 is TGTGCCAGTAGTATAGATCAAAGGGGGCTCCGCCAGCCCCAGCATTTT. Protein: CASSIDQRGLRQPQHF.

This clonotype was observed a handful of times. The chain recombines TRBV4-3 with TRBJ2-5; 10 positions match TRBD1. Germline values: CDR1 LGHNA, CDR2 YSLEER. V shed 4 bases, J shed 4 bases, and the junction held 6 bases outside the gene matches. The length of the CDR3 is 15 residues. CDR3 bases: TGCGCCAGCAGCCGGGGACAGGGGTGGGGAGAGACCCAGTACTTC. Its translation is CASSRGQGWGETQYF.

The chain has TRBV9 and TRBJ2-7, with 7 positions matching TRBD2. In germline, CDR1 is SGDLS, CDR2 YYNGEE. After removal of 2 bases from V and 7 bases from J, the junction contained 6 bases not matched to a gene. The CDR3 loop spans 13 amino acids. CDR3 sequence reads: CASSVQRGGEQYF. The CDR3 DNA sequence: TGTGCCAGCAGCGTCCAGCGGGGAGGTGAGCAGTACTTC. The variable domain in full, with the rest retrieved from reference TRBV9 and TRBJ2-7, is DSGVTQTPKHLITATGQRVTLRCSPRSGDLSVYWYQQSLDQGLQFLIQYYNGEERAKGNILERFSAQQFPDLHSELNLSSLELGDSALYFCASSVQRGGEQYFGPGTRLTVT.